These 26 T cell receptor beta chains were sequenced from one sample in a study of blood T cells in healthy people across ages. PCR was performed a second time for roughly 7 to 11 cycles using a sample-barcoded 5' primer and a J-beta primer mix. Via MiXCR, TCRdb re-called the 5' RACE reads, giving one row per CDR3 protein. Here the sample spans some 900,000 distinct CDR3 sequences, roughly 48% being singletons. Sequencing used blood. These receptors were collected from a man aged 30 to 39 in good health.

The chain couples TRBV24-1 to TRBJ2-2; no definite D call. The CDR3 has 18 residues. Deletions cut 4 bases from V and 2 bases from J, with 19 bases between. The germline V gene has CDR1 KGHDR and CDR2 SFDVKD. The CDR3 loop reads CATSDGSLGVVNTGELFF. In nucleotides, the CDR3 is TGTGCCACCAGTGACGGTAGTTTAGGAGTCGTCAACACCGGGGAGCTGTTTTTT.

This chain links TRBV28 with TRBJ1-6; D is ambiguous. Trimming removed 2 bases from V and 6 bases from J, with 11 bases in between. This CDR3 has 15 residues. CDR1 and CDR2 from the germline V gene are MDHEN and SYDVKM. CDR3 in amino acids: CASSLTGVGNSPLHF. The CDR3 DNA follows: TGTGCCAGCAGTTTAACGGGTGTCGGTAATTCACCCCTCCACTTT.

The chain employs TRBV20-1 and TRBJ2-7, with D tentatively TRBD1 or TRBD2 (6 bases each). The CDR3 is made up of 13 amino acids. Trimming took 8 bases from V and 2 from J, leaving 16 bases between them. Germline V gene sequence: CDR1 DFQATT, CDR2 SNEGSKA (reference sequence). Here the CDR3 DNA reads TGCAGTATTCCGGGGGCCCAACCCTACGAGCAGTACTTC. It codes for CSIPGAQPYEQYF.

The chain couples TRBV14 to TRBJ2-3, with D unclear. CDR3 length equals 13 residues. Deletions cut 4 bases from V and 7 bases from J, with 12 bases between. Germline V gives CDR1 SGHDN, CDR2 FVKESK. CDR3 bases: TGTGCCAGCAGCCCCCAGGCTGGGCATACGCAGTATTTT. This encodes CASSPQAGHTQYF.

This clonotype was observed many times. The chain carries TRBV7-9 and TRBJ1-4; D may be TRBD1 (6 bases). The V end was cut by 1 base, the J end by 8 bases, with 8 bases between. The V gene's germline CDR1 is SEHNR and CDR2 FQNEAQ (reference sequence). CDR3 length: 13 amino acids. CDR3: CASSLGQAEKLFF. CDR3 nucleotides: TGTGCCAGCAGCTTAGGACAGGCAGAAAAACTGTTTTTT.

The chain employs TRBV29-1 and TRBJ2-5; TRBD2 agrees at 11 bases. CDR3 size: 13 residues. Trimming took 6 bases from V and 11 from J; bases not matched to a gene: 11. Germline V gene sequence: CDR1 SQVTM, CDR2 ANQGSEA. CDR3 in amino acids: CSVTGTSGRVQYF. The CDR3 DNA reads as TGCAGCGTGACCGGGACTAGCGGTCGTGTGCAGTACTTC.

This chain joins TRBV12-3 or TRBV12-4 and TRBJ2-7; D ambiguous. Trimming left V 6 bases short and J 2 bases short, with 14 bases between. The CDR3 is 14 residues long. CDR3 residues: CASRIDRTAYEQYF. In DNA form, the CDR3 reads TGTGCCAGCAGAATAGACCGGACCGCCTACGAGCAGTACTTC.

The CDR3 sequence: CASSVAGDGDTQYF. Here the CDR3 DNA reads TGTGCCAGCAGCGTAGCGGGCGACGGGGATACGCAGTATTTT. V is TRBV9 and J is TRBJ2-3; D is unresolved. CDR1 and CDR2 (germline): SGDLS, YYNGEE. V was cut by 0 bases and J by 6 bases, with 11 bases left in between. This CDR3 comprises 14 residues.

The rearrangement joins TRBV4-1 to TRBJ2-1; D may correspond to TRBD1 or TRBD2 (5 bases each). V lost 0 bases to trimming and J lost 4 bases, with 10 bases between them. Germline V CDR1 and CDR2: MGHRA, YSYEKL. The length of the CDR3 is 15 residues. For the CDR3, the DNA is TGCGCCAGCAGCCAAGAGGACTGGGGGTACAATGAGCAGTTCTTC. Its protein is CASSQEDWGYNEQFF.

This clonotype was detected only a few times. V gene TRBV12-3 or TRBV12-4 combines with J gene TRBJ2-7; 8 bases agree with TRBD1. The V gene end was trimmed by 6 bases and the J gene end by 2 bases; junction bases not matched to a gene: 15. The CDR3 has 17 amino acids. For the CDR3, the DNA is TGTGCCAGCAGCCACAGTGGAGGACAGGGAGGAACCTACGAGCAGTACTTC. Residues: CASSHSGGQGGTYEQYF.

J is TRBJ2-7 and V is TRBV27, with TRBD1 matching over 10 bases. Germline CDR1 reads MNHEY; CDR2 reads SMNVEV (reference sequence). CDR3 length: 15 amino acids. V lost 6 bases to trimming and J lost 2 bases; unmatched junction nucleotides: 7. The CDR3 loop reads CASRVTGTGAYEQYF. The CDR3 DNA reads as TGTGCCAGCAGAGTTACGGGGACAGGGGCCTACGAGCAGTACTTC.

V usage is TRBV28 and J usage is TRBJ2-1; 9 bases map to TRBD1. Losses at the gene ends were 4 bases for V and 4 bases for J; bases not matched to a gene: 5. The CDR3 consists of 15 residues. The germline gives CDR1 MDHEN, CDR2 SYDVKM. The CDR3 nucleotides read TGTGCCAGCAGTTGGACAGGGGAGGAATACAATGAGCAGTTCTTC. It translates to CASSWTGEEYNEQFF.

This clonotype was observed a few times. The chain has TRBV12-3 or TRBV12-4 and TRBJ1-2, with 10 bases aligning to TRBD1. The CDR3 is made up of 18 amino acids. The V and J ends lost 3 bases and 6 bases, in that order; junction bases with no gene match: 16. For the CDR3, the DNA is TGTGCCAGCAGTTTCGTATCCGGGACAGGGGCAGGGGGGCATGGCTACACCTTC. It translates to CASSFVSGTGAGGHGYTF.

This chain links TRBV7-8 with TRBJ2-5, with D possibly matching TRBD1 (6 bases). The V gene's germline CDR1 is SGHVS and CDR2 FQNEAQ. V was trimmed by 0 bases and J by 3 bases, leaving 11 bases between them. This CDR3 contains 15 residues. The CDR3: CASSLAHRVEETQYF. In nucleotides, the CDR3 is TGTGCCAGCAGCTTAGCCCACAGGGTAGAAGAGACCCAGTACTTC.

This clonotype turned up a few times. The rearrangement uses TRBV15 and TRBJ2-7; 8 bases map to TRBD1. CDR1 and CDR2 from the germline V gene are LNHNV and YYDKDF (reference sequence). This CDR3 contains 14 residues. J was trimmed by 4 bases and V by 1 base; bases with no gene match: 3. CDR3 protein: CATSRGQGSYEQYF. CDR3 DNA sequence: TGTGCCACCAGCAGAGGACAGGGGAGTTACGAGCAGTACTTC. Together with reference TRBV15 and TRBJ2-7, the CDR3 gives the full variable domain: DAMVIQNPRYQVTQFGKPVTLSCSQTLNHNVMYWYQQKSSQAPKLLFHYYDKDFNNEADTPDNFQSRRPNTSFCFLDIRSPGLGDTAMYLCATSRGQGSYEQYFGPGTRLTVT.

V gene TRBV27 combines with J gene TRBJ2-3; TRBD1 matches 8 bases. The germline V gene has CDR1 MNHEY and CDR2 SMNVEV (reference sequence). This CDR3 spans 15 amino acids. Germline trimming cut 1 base from V and 4 bases from J; bases unmatched to any gene: 4. Here the CDR3 reads CASSLYRDRPDTQYF. Here the CDR3 DNA reads TGTGCCAGCAGTTTATATCGGGACAGGCCAGATACGCAGTATTTT.

This clonotype was counted a single time. The chain is built from TRBV13 and TRBJ2-7, with 7 bases that match TRBD2. The CDR3 runs 14 residues. Germline V gives CDR1 PRHDT, CDR2 FYEKMQ (reference sequence). Trimming cost V 5 bases and J 2 bases; bases outside gene matches: 6. CDR3 DNA sequence: TGTGCCAGCAGCAAGCGGGACTCGGCCTACGAGCAGTACTTC. This codes for CASSKRDSAYEQYF. Filled out from reference TRBV13 and TRBJ2-7, the complete variable domain reads AAGVIQSPRHLIKEKRETATLKCYPIPRHDTVYWYQQGPGQDPQFLISFYEKMQSDKGSIPDRFSAQQFSDYHSELNMSSLELGDSALYFCASSKRDSAYEQYFGPGTRLTVT.

The V gene is TRBV10-3, the J gene TRBJ1-4; perhaps TRBD1 as D (6 bases). Trimming removed 3 bases at V and 5 bases at J, with 22 bases between. Germline V gene sequence: CDR1 ENHRY, CDR2 SYGVKD. The CDR3 sequence is 18 residues long. CDR3 loop: CAISDDRYAALGNEKLFF. The CDR3 DNA follows: TGTGCCATCAGTGATGACAGGTACGCGGCCCTAGGAAATGAAAAACTGTTTTTT.

This clonotype showed up just once. This chain joins TRBV5-1 and TRBJ2-1; maybe TRBD2 (7 bases). Trimming took off 5 bases at V and 6 bases at J, with 21 bases between the two ends. Germline V gives CDR1 SGHRS, CDR2 YFSETQ. The CDR3 covers 16 residues. CDR3: CASRPTTSEGGNEQFF. The CDR3 DNA reads as TGCGCCAGCAGACCGACTACTAGCGAGGGGGGCAATGAGCAGTTCTTC.

This clonotype appeared many times. A much larger clone differs from this one at a single base, so this may be a read error. J is TRBJ1-2 and V is TRBV7-2, with TRBD1 matching 8 bases. V was clipped by 5 bases and J by 4 bases; unmatched bases: 3. In germline, CDR1 is SGHTA, CDR2 FQGNSA. This CDR3 region has 13 residues. Written as DNA, the CDR3 is TGTGCCAGCAGCCCAGACAGGGGCTATGGCTACACCTTC. Its translation: CASSPDRGYGYTF.

This clonotype was found a few times. This chain uses TRBV2 with TRBJ1-6; D unclear. Germline CDR1 SNHLY, CDR2 FYNNEI. The CDR3 contains 15 residues. The V end lost 1 base, the J end lost 9 bases, and 13 bases lay between the germline ends. In DNA, the CDR3 is TGTGCCAGCAGTGAAGATGCAGGCGGGCGTTCACCCCTCCACTTT. It specifies CASSEDAGGRSPLHF.

The V call is TRBV11-2, the J call TRBJ2-3, with D uncertain. The germline V and J ends were trimmed by 3 bases and 5 bases, with 9 bases remaining between them. Germline V gene data show CDR1 as SGHAT and CDR2 as FQNNGV. The CDR3 contains 13 residues. This CDR3 reads CASSFDRGDTQYF. The CDR3 DNA sequence: TGTGCCAGCAGCTTCGATCGTGGAGATACGCAGTATTTT.

This clonotype was seen only a few times. The V call is TRBV24-1, the J call TRBJ2-4; 8 nucleotides match TRBD1. Germline V gene lookup returns CDR1 KGHDR and CDR2 SFDVKD. The CDR3 sequence is 14 residues long. V was clipped by 3 bases and J by 5 bases; unmatched bases: 2. CDR3 region: CATSDKTGENIQYF. In DNA form, the CDR3 reads TGTGCCACCAGTGATAAGACAGGGGAAAACATTCAGTACTTC.

V gene TRBV7-2 combines with J gene TRBJ2-3; D possibly matches TRBD1 or TRBD2 (5 bases each). The germline V and J ends were trimmed by 3 bases and 12 bases, with 13 bases remaining between them. This CDR3 spans 12 amino acids. The germline gives CDR1 SGHTA, CDR2 FQGNSA. This CDR3 reads CASSFEGPPQYF. The DNA of the CDR3 is TGTGCCAGCAGCTTCGAGGGGCCCCCTCAGTATTTT.

The chain has TRBV5-6 and TRBJ2-2; D not resolved. With 0 bases removed from V and 6 bases from J, the gap between germline ends came to 6 bases. The CDR3 is 13 amino acids. CDR1 is SGHDT, CDR2 YYEEEE, per germline. The CDR3 sequence is CASSLVLAGELFF. The CDR3, as DNA: TGTGCCAGCAGCTTGGTTCTGGCCGGGGAGCTGTTTTTT.

Only a few counts were recorded for this clonotype. The gene calls are TRBV4-3 and TRBJ2-5, with TRBD1 as a possible D gene (5 bases). This CDR3 region has 14 residues. With 0 bases removed from V and 9 bases from J, the gap between germline ends came to 14 bases. Germline values: CDR1 LGHNA, CDR2 YSLEER. DNA of the CDR3: TGCGCCAGCAGCCAAGATAGGCAGGGTAGTGCCCAGTACTTC. Its protein is CASSQDRQGSAQYF.